This T cell receptor (beta chain) was captured by sequencing in a study of blood T cell repertoires in COVID-19. Across the whole study: Acute-phase and convalescent COVID-19 samples originated in the United States, Italy and Spain. PBMCs, B-cell-depleted T cells, or T cells provided the cDNA or gDNA that made up the material.

V trimming: 6 bases; J trimming: 6 bases; junction bases outside the gene matches: 7. This CDR3 contains 14 residues. CDR1 and CDR2 from the germline V gene are LNHDA and SQIVND (reference sequence). Sequencing used immunoSEQ multiplex PCR; TCRdb keeps in-frame clones, though not all of them. Altogether around 150,000 clones are present, approximately 78% being singletons, with the ten largest covering approximately 10%. This clonotype was obtained from a human donor in a cohort sampled during active COVID-19. Sequencing used peripheral blood. The chain carries TRBV19 and TRBJ2-2, with 7 bases identical to TRBD2. CDR3 amino acids: CASRPSLAAGELFF. The CDR3 coding sequence is TGTGCCAGTAGGCCCTCTCTAGCGGCCGGGGAGCTGTTTTTT. Together with reference TRBV19 and TRBJ2-2, the CDR3 gives the full variable domain: DGGITQSPKYLFRKEGQNVTLSCEQNLNHDAMYWYRQDPGQGLRLIYYSQIVNDFQKGDIAEGYSVSREKKESFPLTVTSAQKNPTAFYLCASRPSLAAGELFFGEGSRLTVL.